Each of the 27 T cell receptor beta chains below was sequenced from the same sample in a study of blood T cells in healthy people across ages. A second roughly 6 to 11 cycle PCR used barcoded and J-beta primers. One entry per CDR3 protein results from TCRdb running MiXCR on the 5' RACE reads. The table has hundreds of thousands of distinct CDR3 sequences, 20% to 25% seen once; the top ten hold roughly 3.4%. The sequenced sample consisted of blood. The source of these receptors is a man between 65 and 85 years old in good health.

Only a few counts were recorded for this clonotype. This rearrangement joins TRBV12-3 or TRBV12-4 to TRBJ2-5, with D tentatively TRBD2 (6 bases). The J call may be in error: the DNA end matches TRBJ2-1 better. This CDR3 comprises 13 residues. DNA for the CDR3: TGTGCCAGCAGTGCACAGGAGGGTAATGAGCAGTTCTTC. This codes for CASSAQEGNEQFF.

This clonotype was counted only a few times. The J gene is TRBJ2-7, the V gene TRBV5-1, with D maybe TRBD1 (5 bases). Looked up from germline, CDR1 is SGHRS and CDR2 is YFSETQ. Trimming removed 2 bases from V and 2 bases from J, with 11 bases in between. CDR3 length equals 14 residues. The CDR3 region is CASSFLQGTYEQYF. The CDR3, as DNA: TGCGCCAGCAGCTTCCTTCAGGGAACCTACGAGCAGTACTTC.

The V call is TRBV29-1, the J call TRBJ1-2; D not certain. Germline-derived CDR1 and CDR2 are SQVTM and ANQGSEA. V was pared by 6 bases and J by 6 bases, with 11 bases between. The CDR3 spans 11 residues. CDR3 sequence: CSVVDGDGYTF. The CDR3 DNA reads as TGCAGCGTCGTTGACGGGGATGGCTACACCTTC.

This clonotype was observed many times. The chain carries TRBV27 and TRBJ1-5, with D hard to call. This CDR3 spans 10 amino acids. The germline V and J ends were trimmed by 5 bases and 6 bases, with 2 bases remaining between them. Germline CDR1 reads MNHEY; CDR2 reads SMNVEV (reference sequence). CDR3: CASSGQPQHF. The CDR3 nucleotides read TGTGCCAGCAGTGGTCAGCCCCAGCATTTT.

Points on this clonotype: This may come from a read error, since a much larger clone is one base off. The chain recombines TRBV18 with TRBJ1-5, with D possibly matching TRBD1 (6 bases). The germline V gene has CDR1 KGHSH and CDR2 LQKENI. The length of the CDR3 is 15 residues. CDR3 region: CASSPGRGDNRPQHF. In DNA form, the CDR3 reads TGTGCCAGCTCACCAGGCAGGGGCGACAATCGGCCCCAGCATTTT.

There are a few counts of this clonotype. The chain employs TRBV20-1 and TRBJ1-2; no reliable D call. In germline, CDR1 is DFQATT, CDR2 SNEGSKA (reference sequence). The ends were cut back, 3 bases at V and 4 bases at J, with 9 bases in the middle. The CDR3 extends over 12 amino acids. CDR3 residues: CSASPDSYGYTF. CDR3 nucleotides: TGCAGTGCTAGTCCAGACTCCTATGGCTACACCTTC.

This clonotype occurred many times. The chain uses TRBV12-3 or TRBV12-4 and TRBJ2-2, with D hard to call. Between the trimmed V and J ends, which lost 6 bases and 7 bases, there was a span of 9 bases. The CDR3 covers 12 residues. In nucleotides, the CDR3 is TGTGCCAGCAGCTCTGAGATCGGGGAGCTGTTTTTT. Residues: CASSSEIGELFF.

This clonotype was seen repeatedly, ten times or more. As DNA, the CDR3 is TGTGCCAGCAGCCCCGTAGGTCTCCATGGCTACACCTTC. It is translated as CASSPVGLHGYTF. The V gene is TRBV7-9, the J gene TRBJ1-2; D uncertain. Deletions cut 5 bases from V and 6 bases from J, with 13 bases between. CDR1 is SEHNR, CDR2 FQNEAQ, per germline (reference sequence). The CDR3 totals 13 residues.

The genes are TRBV7-8 and TRBJ2-5; 12 positions agree with TRBD2. Germline loops: CDR1 SGHVS, CDR2 FQNEAQ. Germline trimming cut 4 bases from V and 4 bases from J; bases unmatched to any gene: 10. The CDR3 runs to 17 residues. CDR3 in amino acids: CASSSYRLAGEGETQYF. The CDR3 DNA follows: TGTGCCAGCAGCTCCTACCGACTAGCGGGAGAGGGAGAGACCCAGTACTTC.

This clonotype came up a few times. A much larger clone lies a single base off, so this may be a read error. V and J are TRBV5-1 and TRBJ2-5; tentative D call: TRBD2 (6 bases). Deletions cut 0 bases from V and 3 bases from J, with 9 bases between. The CDR3 is 14 residues long. Germline V gives CDR1 SGHRS, CDR2 YFSETQ. The CDR3 here is CASSLGTTKETQYF. The CDR3 coding sequence is TGCGCCAGCAGCTTGGGGACTACCAAAGAGACCCAGTACTTC. Combining the CDR3 with reference TRBV5-1 and TRBJ2-5 gives the whole variable domain KAGVTQTPRYLIKTRGQQVTLSCSPISGHRSVSWYQQTPGQGLQFLFEYFSETQRNKGNFPGRFSGRQFSNSRSEMNVSTLELGDSALYLCASSLGTTKETQYFGPGTRLLVL.

There are a few counts of this clonotype. CDR3 sequence reads: CASSEEEGGNTEAFF. The DNA of the CDR3 is TGTGCCAGCAGTGAAGAAGAAGGGGGGAACACTGAAGCTTTCTTT. This sequence joins TRBV25-1 and TRBJ1-1, with D tentatively TRBD1 (6 bases). Germline values: CDR1 MGHDK, CDR2 SYGVNS. Trimming left V 2 bases short and J 1 base short, with 11 bases between. The CDR3 sequence is 15 residues long.

This chain uses TRBV7-9 with TRBJ2-4; no definite D call. The germline CDR1 and CDR2 sequences are SEHNR and FQNEAQ (reference sequence). The V and J ends lost 2 bases and 8 bases respectively, with 7 bases between them. The CDR3 has 12 amino acids. The CDR3 region is CASSLSLDIQYF. The CDR3 bases are TGTGCCAGCAGCTTAAGCCTGGACATTCAGTACTTC. Full variable domain (outside the CDR3, taken from reference TRBV7-9 and TRBJ2-4): DTGVSQNPRHKITKRGQNVTFRCDPISEHNRLYWYRQTLGQGPEFLTYFQNEAQLEKSRLLSDRFSAERPKGSFSTLEIQRTEQGDSAMYLCASSLSLDIQYFGAGTRLSVL.

This clonotype was counted at least ten times. The chain is built from TRBV28 and TRBJ2-3; D is undetermined. This CDR3 has 12 residues. Deletions cut 5 bases from V and 3 bases from J, with 6 bases between. CDR1 is MDHEN, CDR2 SYDVKM, per germline. CDR3 amino acids: CASSIQTDTQYF. In DNA form, the CDR3 reads TGTGCCAGCAGTATCCAGACAGATACGCAGTATTTT.

The V gene is TRBV7-2, the J gene TRBJ2-2, with a weak D call TRBD1 (7 bases). CDR3 length: 14 residues. V was pared by 5 bases and J by 6 bases, with 13 bases between. Looked up from germline, CDR1 is SGHTA and CDR2 is FQGNSA. CDR3 nucleotide sequence: TGTGCCAGCAGCGACAGGGACTTCGCCGGGGAGCTGTTTTTT. This encodes CASSDRDFAGELFF.

This clonotype was counted ten times or more. The rearrangement uses TRBV6-6 and TRBJ2-7; 7 positions match TRBD1. Germline lookup yields CDR1 MNHNY and CDR2 SVGAGI (reference sequence). V was clipped by 8 bases and J by 9 bases; unmatched bases: 7. The CDR3 extends over 11 amino acids. The CDR3 here is CASSRQGGQYF. CDR3 DNA sequence: TGTGCCAGCTCGAGACAGGGCGGGCAGTACTTC.

In this sample, this clonotype turned up a few times. Since the CDR3 does not end with the conserved phenylalanine or tryptophan, this likely comes from a read error. CDR3 amino acids: CASSSWVGETQYI. CDR3 coding DNA: TGTGCCAGCAGTTCCTGGGTTGGGGAGACCCAGTACATC. The chain combines TRBV5-6 with TRBJ2-5; D unclear. Germline lookup yields CDR1 SGHDT and CDR2 YYEEEE. The length of the CDR3 is 13 residues. V was clipped by 5 bases and J by 5 bases, with 13 bases between them.

In its sample, this clonotype was seen many times. The chain is built from TRBV3-1 and TRBJ1-1, with 9 bases lining up with TRBD1. V shed 4 bases, J shed 1 base, and the junction held 1 base outside the gene matches. This CDR3 is 14 amino acids long. The V gene's germline CDR1 is LGHDT and CDR2 YNNKEL (reference sequence). The CDR3 DNA reads TGTGCCAGCAGCCCGACAGGGGGGAACACTGAAGCTTTCTTT. Its translation: CASSPTGGNTEAFF.

This rearrangement joins TRBV28 to TRBJ2-5; 8 nucleotides match TRBD1. The ends lost 4 bases at V and 5 bases at J; junction bases unmatched: 12. The CDR3 loop spans 16 amino acids. CDR1 is MDHEN, CDR2 SYDVKM, per germline. This CDR3 reads CASSSYVQGVRETQYF. The CDR3 bases are TGTGCCAGCAGTTCCTACGTACAGGGGGTCCGGGAGACCCAGTACTTC.

This clonotype was observed at least ten times. The V gene is TRBV7-8, the J gene TRBJ2-7, with a weak D call TRBD1 (6 bases). Trimming took 6 bases from V and 2 from J, leaving 11 bases between them. Per the germline V gene, CDR1 is SGHVS and CDR2 is FQNEAQ. The CDR3 is 13 amino acids. For the CDR3, the DNA is TGTGCCAGCAGACTTACAGGGACCTACGAGCAGTACTTC. It specifies CASRLTGTYEQYF.

This clonotype has just a few counts. This chain joins TRBV27 and TRBJ1-4, with 8 bases that match TRBD1. The V gene end was trimmed by 3 bases and the J gene end by 10 bases; junction bases not matched to a gene: 7. The CDR3 spans 14 residues. Germline V gene lookup returns CDR1 MNHEY and CDR2 SMNVEV (reference sequence). The CDR3, as DNA: TGTGCCAGCAGTTTTGGACAGGGCCTGGGAAAACTGTTTTTT. Translated: CASSFGQGLGKLFF.

This clonotype was counted a few times. The J gene is TRBJ2-1, the V gene TRBV12-3 or TRBV12-4; D perhaps matches TRBD1 (6 bases). Gene TRBJ2-5 matches the end of the DNA better, so the J call may be wrong. The CDR3 runs 13 residues. CDR3 sequence reads: CASSLAQGQTQYF. The CDR3 nucleotides are TGTGCCAGCAGTTTAGCACAGGGACAGACCCAGTACTTC.

The chain links TRBV11-2 to TRBJ2-5; perhaps D is TRBD1 or TRBD2 (5 bases each). The CDR3 consists of 16 residues. Per germline, CDR1 SGHAT and CDR2 FQNNGV. The ends were cut back, 5 bases at V and 5 bases at J, with 21 bases in the middle. This chain's CDR3 is CASSPGWETARETQYF. For the CDR3, the DNA is TGTGCCAGCAGCCCAGGGTGGGAGACCGCCCGTGAGACCCAGTACTTC.

This clonotype appeared many times. This rearrangement joins TRBV5-5 to TRBJ2-2; TRBD2 matches at 7 bases. The CDR3 has 16 residues. The J segment lost 0 bases and the V segment lost 0 bases, leaving 2 bases of the junction unmatched. From germline, CDR1 is SGHKS and CDR2 YYEKEE (reference sequence). The CDR3 coding sequence is TGTGCCAGCAGCTTGGCGGGGGGAGCGAACACCGGGGAGCTGTTTTTT. This encodes CASSLAGGANTGELFF. Together with reference TRBV5-5 and TRBJ2-2, the CDR3 gives the full variable domain: DAGVTQSPTHLIKTRGQQVTLRCSPISGHKSVSWYQQVLGQGPQFIFQYYEKEERGRGNFPDRFSARQFPNYSSELNVNALLLGDSALYLCASSLAGGANTGELFFGEGSRLTVL.

This clonotype came up once. The rearrangement joins TRBV30 to TRBJ2-6; TRBD1 aligns across 10 bases. The junction had 7 bases not matched to a gene; V was cut back by 2 bases and J by 0 bases. CDR3 length equals 18 residues. The V gene's germline CDR1 is GTSNPN and CDR2 SVGIG (reference sequence). The CDR3 is CAWSRGTGVLSGANVLTF. In nucleotides, the CDR3 is TGTGCCTGGAGTAGAGGGACAGGGGTACTCTCTGGGGCCAACGTCCTGACTTTC.

This clonotype was seen a few times. J is TRBJ1-2 and V is TRBV12-3 or TRBV12-4; 9 bases line up with TRBD1. Losses at the gene ends were 5 bases for V and 7 bases for J; bases not matched to a gene: 5. The CDR3 loop spans 13 amino acids. CDR3: CASSGTGSRGYTF. CDR3 sequence (DNA): TGTGCCAGCAGTGGGACAGGGAGTCGTGGCTACACCTTC.

This chain uses TRBV15 with TRBJ2-5; the D is unclear. The germline V and J ends were trimmed by 4 bases and 13 bases, with 19 bases remaining between them. CDR1 and CDR2 from the germline V gene are LNHNV and YYDKDF (reference sequence). This CDR3 has 13 amino acids. The CDR3 reads CATSTDKGYERYF. The CDR3 nucleotides read TGTGCCACCAGCACCGACAAGGGCTACGAGCGGTACTTC.

This clonotype has a handful of counts. The gene calls are TRBV20-1 and TRBJ2-5; D is ambiguous. The CDR3 has 14 amino acids. Per germline, CDR1 DFQATT and CDR2 SNEGSKA (reference sequence). The germline V and J ends were trimmed by 3 bases and 2 bases, with 13 bases remaining between them. CDR3 sequence (DNA): TGCAGTGCTAGTAAGGGCCGGATGCAAGAGACCCAGTACTTC. Translation: CSASKGRMQETQYF.